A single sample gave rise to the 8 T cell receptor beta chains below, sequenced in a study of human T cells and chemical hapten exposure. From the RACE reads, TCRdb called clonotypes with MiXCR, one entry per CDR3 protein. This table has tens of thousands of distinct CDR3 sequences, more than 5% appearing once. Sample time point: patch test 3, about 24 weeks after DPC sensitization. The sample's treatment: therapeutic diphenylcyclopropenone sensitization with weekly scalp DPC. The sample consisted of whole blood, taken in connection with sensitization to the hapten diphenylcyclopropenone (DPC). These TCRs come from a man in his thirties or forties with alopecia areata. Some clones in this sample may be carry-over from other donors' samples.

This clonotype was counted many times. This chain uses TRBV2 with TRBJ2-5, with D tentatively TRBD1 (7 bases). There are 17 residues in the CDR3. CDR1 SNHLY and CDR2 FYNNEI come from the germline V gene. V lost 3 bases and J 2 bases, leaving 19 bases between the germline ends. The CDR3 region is CASSDPFLTGTQETQYF. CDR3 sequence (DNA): TGTGCCAGCAGTGACCCCTTCCTGACAGGGACTCAAGAGACCCAGTACTTC.

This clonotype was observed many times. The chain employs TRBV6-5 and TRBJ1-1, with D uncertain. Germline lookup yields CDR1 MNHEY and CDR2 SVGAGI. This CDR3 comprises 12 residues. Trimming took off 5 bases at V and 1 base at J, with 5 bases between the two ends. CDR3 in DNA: TGTGCCAGCAGTAAGGGGAACACTGAAGCTTTCTTT. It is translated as CASSKGNTEAFF.

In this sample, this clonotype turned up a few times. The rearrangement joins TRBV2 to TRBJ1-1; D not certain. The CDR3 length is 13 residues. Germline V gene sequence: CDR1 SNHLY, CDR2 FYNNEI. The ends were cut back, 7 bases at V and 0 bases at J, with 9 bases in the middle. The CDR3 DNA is TGTGCCAGCACTCTCAACATGAACACTGAAGCTTTCTTT. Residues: CASTLNMNTEAFF.

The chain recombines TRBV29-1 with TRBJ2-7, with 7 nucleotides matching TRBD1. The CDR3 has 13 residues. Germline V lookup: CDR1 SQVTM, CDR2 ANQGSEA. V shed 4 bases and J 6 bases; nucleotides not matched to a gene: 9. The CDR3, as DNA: TGCAGCGTTGTCCGGGACAGCTGGGGCGAGCAGTACTTC. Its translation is CSVVRDSWGEQYF.

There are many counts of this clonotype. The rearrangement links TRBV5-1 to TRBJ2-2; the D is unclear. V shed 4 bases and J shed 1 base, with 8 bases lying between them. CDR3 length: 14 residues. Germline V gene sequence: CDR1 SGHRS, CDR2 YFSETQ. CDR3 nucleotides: TGCGCCAGCAGCACCGACTTGAACACCGGGGAGCTGTTTTTT. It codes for CASSTDLNTGELFF.

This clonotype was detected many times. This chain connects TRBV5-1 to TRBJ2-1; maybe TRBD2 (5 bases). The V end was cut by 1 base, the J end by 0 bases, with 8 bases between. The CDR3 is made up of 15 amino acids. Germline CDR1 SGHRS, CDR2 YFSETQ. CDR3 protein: CASSLTGSSYNEQFF. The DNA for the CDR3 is TGCGCCAGCAGCTTGACGGGGAGCTCCTACAATGAGCAGTTCTTC.

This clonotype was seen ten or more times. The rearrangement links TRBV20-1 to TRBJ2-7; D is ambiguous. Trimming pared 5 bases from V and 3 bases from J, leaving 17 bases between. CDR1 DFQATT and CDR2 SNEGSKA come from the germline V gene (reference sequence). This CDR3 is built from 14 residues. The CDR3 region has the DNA TGCAGTGCTCACCCTCCGAGAGCCAGCTACGAGCAGTACTTC. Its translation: CSAHPPRASYEQYF.

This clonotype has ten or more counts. Here the CDR3 DNA reads TGTGCCAGCAGTTATGGCCGGGACTACTTCTTT. This gives the protein CASSYGRDYFF. The chain joins TRBV6-6 to TRBJ1-1; a weak D match, TRBD1 (5 bases). CDR3 length: 11 amino acids. V gave up 3 bases and J gave up 14 bases, with 13 bases separating them. CDR1 is MNHNY and CDR2 is SVGAGI in the germline V gene (reference sequence).